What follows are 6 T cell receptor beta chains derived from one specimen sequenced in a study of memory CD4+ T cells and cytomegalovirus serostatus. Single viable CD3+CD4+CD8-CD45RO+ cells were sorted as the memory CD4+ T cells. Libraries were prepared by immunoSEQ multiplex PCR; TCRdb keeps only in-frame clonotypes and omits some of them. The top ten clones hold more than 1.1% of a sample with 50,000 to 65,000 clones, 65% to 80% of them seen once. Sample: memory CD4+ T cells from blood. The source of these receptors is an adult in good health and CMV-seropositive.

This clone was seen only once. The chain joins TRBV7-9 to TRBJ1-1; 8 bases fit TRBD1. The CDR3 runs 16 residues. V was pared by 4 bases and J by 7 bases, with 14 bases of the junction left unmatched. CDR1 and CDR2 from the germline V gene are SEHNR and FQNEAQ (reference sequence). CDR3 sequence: CASSSYGQGGASEAFF. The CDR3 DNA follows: TGTGCCAGCAGCTCCTACGGACAGGGTGGGGCAAGTGAAGCTTTCTTT.

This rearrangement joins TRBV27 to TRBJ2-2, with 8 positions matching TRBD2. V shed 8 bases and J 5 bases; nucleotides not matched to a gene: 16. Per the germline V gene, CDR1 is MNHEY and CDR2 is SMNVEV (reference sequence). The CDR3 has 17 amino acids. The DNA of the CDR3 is TGTGCCAGCTACAAGCTCTCAGCGGGGGAAGGGACCGGGGAGCTGTTTTTT. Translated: CASYKLSAGEGTGELFF.

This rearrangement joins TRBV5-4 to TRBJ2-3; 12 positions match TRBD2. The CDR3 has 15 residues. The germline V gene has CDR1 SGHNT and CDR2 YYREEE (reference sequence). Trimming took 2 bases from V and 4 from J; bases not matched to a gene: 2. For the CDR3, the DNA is TGTGCCAGCAGCTTAAGGACTAGCGGGGCAGATACGCAGTATTTT. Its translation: CASSLRTSGADTQYF. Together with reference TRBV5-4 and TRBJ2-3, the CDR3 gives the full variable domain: ETGVTQSPTHLIKTRGQQVTLRCSSQSGHNTVSWYQQALGQGPQFIFQYYREEENGRGNFPPRFSGLQFPNYSSELNVNALELDDSALYLCASSLRTSGADTQYFGPGTRLTVL.

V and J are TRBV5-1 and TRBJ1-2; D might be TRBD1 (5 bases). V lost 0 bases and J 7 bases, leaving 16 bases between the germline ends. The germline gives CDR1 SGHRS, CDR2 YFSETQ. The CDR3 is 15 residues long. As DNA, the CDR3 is TGCGCCAGCAGCTTGGATGGGGACCCTAGGGCTGGCTACACCTTC. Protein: CASSLDGDPRAGYTF.

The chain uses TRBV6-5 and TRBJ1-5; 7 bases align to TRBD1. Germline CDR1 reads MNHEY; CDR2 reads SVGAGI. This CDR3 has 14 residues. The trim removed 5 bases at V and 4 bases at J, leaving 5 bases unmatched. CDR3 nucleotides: TGTGCCAGCAGTCGACAGGGAAGTAATCAGCCCCAGCATTTT. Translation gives CASSRQGSNQPQHF.

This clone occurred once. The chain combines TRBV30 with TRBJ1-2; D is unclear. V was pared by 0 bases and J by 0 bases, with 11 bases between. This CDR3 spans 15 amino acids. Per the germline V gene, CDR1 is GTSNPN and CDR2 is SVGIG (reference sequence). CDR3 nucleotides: TGTGCCTGGAGTGTACACGCAGGAACTAACTATGGCTACACCTTC. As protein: CAWSVHAGTNYGYTF.